This T cell receptor beta chain derives from a study of OX40 agonist ivuxolimab in advanced cancers. Study-wide context: Intravenous ivuxolimab was administered to patients every 2 weeks at 0.01 to 10 mg/kg. Study results and limitations: At doses 0.1 to 3.0 mg/kg, CD4+ and CD8+ clones expanded.

TCRdb's table, derived via immunoSEQ multiplex PCR, lists solely in-frame clones and lacks some. In the table there are more than 50,000 clones, about 80% of which are singletons. The CDR3 consists of 16 residues. After removal of 5 bases from V and 1 base from J, the junction contained 7 bases not matched to a gene. In germline, CDR1 is SGHAT, CDR2 FQNNGV. On this clone: Its target is not known.

The sampling schedule covered blood at baseline, cycle 4 day 1, and cycle 7 day 1. The chain employs TRBV11-2 and TRBJ1-1; 10 bases align to TRBD1. The source is an adult with an advanced solid tumor such as melanoma, head and neck, liver or kidney cancer. This sample comprised CD4+ or CD8+ T cells sorted from blood, obtained in a trial of the OX40 agonist ivuxolimab. CDR3 protein: CASSPRQGARNTEAFF. The DNA for the CDR3 is TGTGCCAGCAGCCCCCGACAGGGGGCGCGGAACACTGAAGCTTTCTTT.